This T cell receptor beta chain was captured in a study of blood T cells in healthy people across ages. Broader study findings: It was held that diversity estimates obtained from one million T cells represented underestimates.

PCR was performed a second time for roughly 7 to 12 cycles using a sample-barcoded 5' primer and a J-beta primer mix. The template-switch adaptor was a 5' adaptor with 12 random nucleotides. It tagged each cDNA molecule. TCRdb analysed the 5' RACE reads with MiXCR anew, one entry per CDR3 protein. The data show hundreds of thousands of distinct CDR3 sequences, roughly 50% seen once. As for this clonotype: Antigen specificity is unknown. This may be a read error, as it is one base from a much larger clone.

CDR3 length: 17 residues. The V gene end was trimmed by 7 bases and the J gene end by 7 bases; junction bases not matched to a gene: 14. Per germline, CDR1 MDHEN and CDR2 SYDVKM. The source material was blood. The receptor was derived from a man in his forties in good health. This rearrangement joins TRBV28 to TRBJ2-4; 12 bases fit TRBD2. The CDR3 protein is CASTNPGLAGIRNIQYF. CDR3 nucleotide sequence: TGTGCCAGCACCAACCCAGGACTAGCGGGAATAAGGAACATTCAGTACTTC.